These T cell receptor beta chains were read from a single sample in a study of CD4 T cells in relation to SARS-CoV-2 and coronaviruses. Their antigens are not known. Clones were sequenced by immunoSEQ multiplex PCR, and TCRdb holds only the in-frame ones, with some missing. The table lists 20,000 to 25,000 clones, 74% of them singletons. The sequencing input was CD4+ T cells from PBMCs, cultured in vitro. These receptors originate from a human donor in good health. Each CDR3 is given with its conserved first and last residue. A D gene is named only where the DNA matches it firmly. Rows give clone size only sometimes, using once, few, many, or a class for an expanded clone.

D gene	clone size	V gene	J gene	CDR3 protein	CDR3 DNA
.	.	TRBV6-2/TRBV6-3	TRBJ2-7	CASSKPGTGFYEQYF	TGTGCCAGCAGTAAGCCCGGGACTGGGTTCTACGAGCAGTACTTC
.	.	TRBV10-1	TRBJ2-2	CASSDRSLAFGTGELFF	TGCGCCAGCAGTGATAGATCGCTAGCGTTCGGTACCGGGGAGCTGTTTTTT
.	.	TRBV19	TRBJ1-5	CASSMSVVQPQHF	TGTGCCAGTAGTATGTCAGTCGTTCAGCCCCAGCATTTT
.	large	TRBV7-2	TRBJ2-1	CASSPYLYNEQFF	TGTGCCAGCAGCCCGTACTTATACAATGAGCAGTTCTTC
.	.	TRBV11-2	TRBJ2-4	CASSFAGLTNIQYF	TGTGCCAGCAGCTTCGCGGGACTTACGAACATTCAGTACTTC
.	once	TRBV11-2	TRBJ2-5	CASSANKRTQYF	TGTGCCAGCAGCGCTAACAAAAGGACCCAGTACTTC
.	few	TRBV7-9	TRBJ2-7	CASSPWGRGATIYEQYF	TGTGCCAGCAGCCCCTGGGGCCGTGGCGCCACTATCTACGAGCAGTACTTC
.	few	TRBV11-2	TRBJ1-6	CASSLRDGQNSPLHF	TGTGCCAGCAGCTTACGGGACGGCCAGAATTCACCCCTCCACTTT
.	.	TRBV6-5	TRBJ2-5	CASRAGSSHQETQYF	TGTGCCAGCAGGGCGGGGTCTTCGCACCAAGAGACCCAGTACTTC
TRBD2	.	TRBV19	TRBJ2-2	CASSMVPGGAGELFF	TGTGCCAGTAGTATGGTTCCCGGGGGGGCCGGGGAGCTGTTTTTT
TRBD2	.	TRBV14	TRBJ2-7	CASSFAGTSGYEQYF	TGTGCCAGCAGCTTCGCCGGGACTAGCGGCTACGAGCAGTACTTC
.	.	TRBV14	TRBJ2-3	CASSPGTRATDTQYF	TGTGCCAGCAGCCCTGGTACGAGGGCGACAGATACGCAGTATTTT
.	.	TRBV10-3	TRBJ2-7	CAISESVSGVEQYF	TGTGCCATCAGTGAGTCGGTTTCCGGGGTCGAGCAGTACTTC
TRBD2	.	TRBV14	TRBJ2-7	CASSPPGGFREQYF	TGTGCCAGCAGCCCCCCGGGGGGATTTCGGGAGCAGTACTTC